The clone carrying this T cell receptor beta chain was observed once. Its antigen remains unidentified. This entry belongs to a study of shared clonotypes between healthy human individuals. Study summary: Per-donor plates numbered three CD4 naive, three CD4 memory, two CD8 naive and one CD8 memory.

General study findings and limits: Memory subsets generally showed smaller estimated richness than naive subsets did.

Assay used: immunoSEQ multiplex PCR; TCRdb lists only in-frame clones, some missing. The table lists 1,500,000 or so clones, roughly 96% of them singletons. The CDR3 sequence is 16 residues long. The germline V gene encodes CDR1 MNHEY and CDR2 SVGAGI. After removal of 4 bases from V and 2 bases from J, the junction contained 6 bases not matched to a gene. The clonotype comes from a man aged 25 to 40 in good health. V and J are TRBV6-5 and TRBJ1-5; 9 bases fit TRBD1. Specimen: naive CD4+ T cells sorted from blood. Subset here: CD45RA+ positively selected. DNA of the CDR3: TGTGCCAGCAGTTCGGGACAGGGTAGAGGCAATCAGCCCCAGCATTTT. It yields the protein CASSSGQGRGNQPQHF.